These 5 T cell receptor beta chains were all obtained from the same sample, sequenced in a study of blood T cell repertoires in COVID-19. Assay: immunoSEQ multiplex PCR; the TCRdb copy retains only in-frame clones and omits some. Of 60,000 to 80,000 clones listed, approximately 88% were seen once; the top ten hold approximately 5.1%. The sample consisted of peripheral blood. These receptors originate from a human donor in a cohort sampled during active COVID-19.

The rearrangement joins TRBV18 to TRBJ2-3, with 7 positions matching TRBD1. The trim removed 1 base at V and 5 bases at J, leaving 6 bases unmatched. CDR3 length: 15 amino acids. Germline V CDR1 and CDR2: KGHSH, LQKENI. CDR3 in amino acids: CASSPRQGIGDTQYF. The DNA for the CDR3 is TGTGCCAGCTCACCACGACAGGGAATAGGAGATACGCAGTATTTT.

This clone was seen once. The chain joins TRBV9 to TRBJ2-5, with 10 bases matching TRBD2. CDR1 and CDR2 from the germline V gene are SGDLS and YYNGEE. Losses at the gene ends were 4 bases for V and 5 bases for J; bases not matched to a gene: 8. This CDR3 region has 15 residues. CDR3 coding DNA: TGTGCCAGCAGCCCCCTAGCGGGAGTCGGTGAGACCCAGTACTTC. Translation gives CASSPLAGVGETQYF. The entire variable domain, with the rest obtained from reference TRBV9 and TRBJ2-5, is as follows: DSGVTQTPKHLITATGQRVTLRCSPRSGDLSVYWYQQSLDQGLQFLIQYYNGEERAKGNILERFSAQQFPDLHSELNLSSLELGDSALYFCASSPLAGVGETQYFGPGTRLLVL.

The rearrangement uses TRBV2 and TRBJ1-6; D is perhaps TRBD1 (5 bases). The CDR3 is made up of 13 amino acids. The germline V gene has CDR1 SNHLY and CDR2 FYNNEI. Trimming pared 5 bases from V and 10 bases from J, leaving 12 bases between. The CDR3 region has the DNA TGTGCCAGCAGTTCGGGGGAACGATCACCCCTCCACTTT. Protein sequence: CASSSGERSPLHF.

This clone was recorded only once. The chain is built from TRBV11-1 and TRBJ2-7, with TRBD1 matching over 12 bases. There are 15 residues in the CDR3. The J segment lost 5 bases and the V segment lost 2 bases, leaving 4 bases of the junction unmatched. The germline CDR1 and CDR2 sequences are SGHAT and FQDESV (reference sequence). The CDR3 here is CASSLQGQGAHEQYF. As DNA, the CDR3 is TGTGCCAGCAGCTTACAGGGACAGGGGGCCCACGAGCAGTACTTC.

This rearrangement joins TRBV7-8 to TRBJ2-5; D gene ambiguous. With 5 bases removed from V and 2 bases from J, the gap between germline ends came to 15 bases. Germline CDR1 and CDR2: SGHVS and FQNEAQ. The CDR3 sequence is 15 residues long. CDR3 loop: CASSPRVRSQETQYF. Written as DNA, the CDR3 is TGTGCCAGCAGCCCCCGGGTCCGCAGTCAAGAGACCCAGTACTTC.